This T cell receptor beta chain was sequenced for a study of T cell responses to AZD1222 COVID-19 vaccine. General observations from the study: Nearly half of spike-specific TCRs reportedly target variant regions that are unmutated in the B.1.351 and B.1.1.7 variants.

To note about this clone: Its matching antigen is unknown.

V was clipped by 6 bases and J by 5 bases, with 13 bases between them. CDR1 SNHLY and CDR2 FYNNEI come from the germline V gene. This CDR3 is built from 14 residues. Clones were sequenced by immunoSEQ multiplex PCR, and TCRdb holds only the in-frame ones, with some missing. Found here are 130,000 to 150,000 clones, around 91% of them singletons; the top ten hold roughly 1.5%. The sample in question was peripheral blood, obtained on day 0 of AZD1222 vaccination. This chain connects TRBV2 to TRBJ1-4; D is ambiguous. This clonotype was sampled from an adult in good health. The CDR3 DNA reads as TGTGCCAGCAGGGCGGGCCGAGGCAATGAAAAACTGTTTTTT. Translation: CASRAGRGNEKLFF.